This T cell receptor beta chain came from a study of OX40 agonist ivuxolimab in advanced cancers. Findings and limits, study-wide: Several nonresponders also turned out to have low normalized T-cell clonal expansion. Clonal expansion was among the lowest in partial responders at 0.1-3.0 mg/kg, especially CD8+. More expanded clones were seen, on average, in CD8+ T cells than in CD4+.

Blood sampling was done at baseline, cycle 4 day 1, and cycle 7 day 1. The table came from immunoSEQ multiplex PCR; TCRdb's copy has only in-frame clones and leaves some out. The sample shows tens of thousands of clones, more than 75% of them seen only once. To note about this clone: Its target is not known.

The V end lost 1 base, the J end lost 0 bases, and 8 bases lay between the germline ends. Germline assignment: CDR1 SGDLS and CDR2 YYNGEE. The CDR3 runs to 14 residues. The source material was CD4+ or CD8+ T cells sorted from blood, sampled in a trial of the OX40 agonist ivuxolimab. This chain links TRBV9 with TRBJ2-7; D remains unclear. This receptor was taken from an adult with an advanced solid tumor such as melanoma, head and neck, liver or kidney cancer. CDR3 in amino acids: CASSVLADSYEQYF. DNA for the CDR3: TGTGCCAGCAGCGTATTAGCCGACTCCTACGAGCAGTACTTC.